This TCR beta chain comes out of a study of cytomegalovirus exposure and HLA in healthy donors. The study, taken as a whole, reports: Under in vitro conditions, three CMV-associated chains were confirmed as specific for CMV antigens.

The CDR3 runs 14 residues. The germline V gene encodes CDR1 SNHLY and CDR2 FYNNEI. The germline V and J ends were trimmed by 6 bases and 5 bases, with 14 bases remaining between them. Details on this clone: Its antigen is not known.

A multiplex PCR was run with 60 Vbeta primers and 13 Jbeta primers. Assay used: immunoSEQ multiplex PCR; TCRdb lists only in-frame clones, some missing. This table has 150,000 to 190,000 clones, around 74% appearing once. This sequence originates from a man in his late teens or twenties in good health and CMV-seronegative. The chain couples TRBV2 to TRBJ1-5, with D perhaps matching TRBD1 (5 bases). The sample was PBMCs. DNA for the CDR3: TGTGCCAGCAGCCCTGTCAGGGAGGATCAGCCCCAGCATTTT. Amino acid sequence: CASSPVREDQPQHF.